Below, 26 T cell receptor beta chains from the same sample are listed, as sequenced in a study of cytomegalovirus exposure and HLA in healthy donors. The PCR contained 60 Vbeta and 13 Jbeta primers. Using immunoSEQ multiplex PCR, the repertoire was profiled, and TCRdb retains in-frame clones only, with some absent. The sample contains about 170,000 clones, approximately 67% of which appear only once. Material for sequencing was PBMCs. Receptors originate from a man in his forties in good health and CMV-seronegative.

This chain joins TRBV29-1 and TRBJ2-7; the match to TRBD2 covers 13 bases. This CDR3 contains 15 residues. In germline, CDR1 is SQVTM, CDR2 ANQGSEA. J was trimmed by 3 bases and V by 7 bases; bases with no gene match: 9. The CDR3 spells CSANRGTSGNYEQYF. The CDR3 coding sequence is TGCAGCGCTAATAGGGGGACTAGCGGGAACTACGAGCAGTACTTC.

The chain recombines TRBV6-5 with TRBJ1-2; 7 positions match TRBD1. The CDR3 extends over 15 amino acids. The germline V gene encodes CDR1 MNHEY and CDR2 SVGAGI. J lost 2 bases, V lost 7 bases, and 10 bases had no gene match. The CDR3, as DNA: TGTGCCAGCACCAAAAGGGGACAGAGAAACTATGGCTACACCTTC. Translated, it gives CASTKRGQRNYGYTF.

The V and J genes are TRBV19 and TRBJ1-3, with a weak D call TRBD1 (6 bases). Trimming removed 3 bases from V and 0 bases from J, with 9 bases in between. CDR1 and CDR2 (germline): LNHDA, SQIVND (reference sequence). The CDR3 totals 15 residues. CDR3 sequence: CASSIKGGSGNTIYF. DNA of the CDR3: TGTGCCAGTAGTATCAAAGGGGGCTCTGGAAACACCATATATTTT.

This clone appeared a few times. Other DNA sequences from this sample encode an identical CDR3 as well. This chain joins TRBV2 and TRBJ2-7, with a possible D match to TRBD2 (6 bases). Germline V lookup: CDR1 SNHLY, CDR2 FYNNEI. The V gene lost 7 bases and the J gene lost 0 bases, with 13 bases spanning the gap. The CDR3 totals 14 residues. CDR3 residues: CASKERLGSYEQYF. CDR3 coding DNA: TGTGCCAGCAAGGAACGACTAGGCTCCTACGAGCAGTACTTC.

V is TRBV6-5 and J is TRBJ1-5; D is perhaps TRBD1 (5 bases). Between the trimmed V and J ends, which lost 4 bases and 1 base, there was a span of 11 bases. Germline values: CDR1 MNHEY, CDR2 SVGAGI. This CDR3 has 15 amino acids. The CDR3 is CASSSGRGSNQPQHF. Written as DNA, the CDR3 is TGTGCCAGCAGTTCAGGGAGGGGCAGCAATCAGCCCCAGCATTTT.

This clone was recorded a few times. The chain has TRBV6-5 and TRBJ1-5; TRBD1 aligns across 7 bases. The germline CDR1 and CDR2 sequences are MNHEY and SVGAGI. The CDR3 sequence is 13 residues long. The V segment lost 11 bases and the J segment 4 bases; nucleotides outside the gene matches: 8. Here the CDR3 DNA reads TGTGCCGCCAGGCCGGGACAGAATCAGCCCCAGCATTTT. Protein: CAARPGQNQPQHF.

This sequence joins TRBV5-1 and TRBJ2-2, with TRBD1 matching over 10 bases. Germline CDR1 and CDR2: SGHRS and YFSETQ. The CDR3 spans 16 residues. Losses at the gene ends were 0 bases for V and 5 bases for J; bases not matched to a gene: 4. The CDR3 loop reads CASSLGDRGNTGELFF. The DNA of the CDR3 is TGCGCCAGCAGCTTGGGGGACAGGGGAAATACCGGGGAGCTGTTTTTT. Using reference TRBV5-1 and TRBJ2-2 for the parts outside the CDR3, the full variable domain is KAGVTQTPRYLIKTRGQQVTLSCSPISGHRSVSWYQQTPGQGLQFLFEYFSETQRNKGNFPGRFSGRQFSNSRSEMNVSTLELGDSALYLCASSLGDRGNTGELFFGEGSRLTVL.

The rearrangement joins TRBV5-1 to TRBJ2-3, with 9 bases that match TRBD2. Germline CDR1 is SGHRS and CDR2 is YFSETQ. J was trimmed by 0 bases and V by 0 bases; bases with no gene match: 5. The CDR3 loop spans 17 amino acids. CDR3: CASSLAATSGSTDTQYF. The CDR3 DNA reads TGCGCCAGCAGCTTGGCCGCGACTAGCGGAAGCACAGATACGCAGTATTTT.

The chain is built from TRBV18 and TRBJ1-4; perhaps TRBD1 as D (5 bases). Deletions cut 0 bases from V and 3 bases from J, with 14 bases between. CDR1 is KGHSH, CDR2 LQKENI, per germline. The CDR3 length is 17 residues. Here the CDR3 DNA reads TGTGCCAGCTCACCACCGGATACTCTAGGGGCTAATGAAAAACTGTTTTTT. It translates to CASSPPDTLGANEKLFF.

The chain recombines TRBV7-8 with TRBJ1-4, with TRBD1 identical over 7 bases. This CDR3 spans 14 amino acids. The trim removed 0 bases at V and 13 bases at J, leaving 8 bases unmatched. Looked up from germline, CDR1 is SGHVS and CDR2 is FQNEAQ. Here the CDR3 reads CASSLAGDSTGLFF. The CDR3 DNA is TGTGCCAGCAGCTTAGCCGGGGACAGTACCGGACTGTTTTTT.

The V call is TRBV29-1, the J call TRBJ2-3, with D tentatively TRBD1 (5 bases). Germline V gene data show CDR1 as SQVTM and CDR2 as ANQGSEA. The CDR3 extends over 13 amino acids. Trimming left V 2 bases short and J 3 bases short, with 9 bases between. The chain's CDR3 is CSVEQGGTDTQYF. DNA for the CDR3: TGCAGCGTTGAACAGGGTGGGACAGATACGCAGTATTTT.

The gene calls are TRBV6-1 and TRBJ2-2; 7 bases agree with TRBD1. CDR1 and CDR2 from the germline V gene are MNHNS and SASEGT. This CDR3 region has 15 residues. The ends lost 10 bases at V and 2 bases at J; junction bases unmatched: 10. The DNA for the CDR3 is TGTGCCATTCCCACCGGGACAGCAAACACCGGGGAGCTGTTTTTT. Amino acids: CAIPTGTANTGELFF.

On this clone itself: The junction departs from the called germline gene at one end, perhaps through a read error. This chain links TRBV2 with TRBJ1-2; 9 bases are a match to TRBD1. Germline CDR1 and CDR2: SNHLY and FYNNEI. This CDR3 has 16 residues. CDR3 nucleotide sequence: TGTGCCAGCAGTATTGACCACCGGGACAGGGTGTATGACTACACCTTC. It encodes CASSIDHRDRVYDYTF.

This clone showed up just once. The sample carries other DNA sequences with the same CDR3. CDR3 protein: CASSEAGRNYGYTF. The CDR3 coding sequence is TGTGCCAGCAGTGAAGCGGGCAGAAACTATGGCTACACCTTC. This sequence joins TRBV6-1 and TRBJ1-2; no clear D. The CDR3 spans 14 residues. V lost 0 bases to trimming and J lost 2 bases, with 7 bases between them. Germline V gene lookup returns CDR1 MNHNS and CDR2 SASEGT.

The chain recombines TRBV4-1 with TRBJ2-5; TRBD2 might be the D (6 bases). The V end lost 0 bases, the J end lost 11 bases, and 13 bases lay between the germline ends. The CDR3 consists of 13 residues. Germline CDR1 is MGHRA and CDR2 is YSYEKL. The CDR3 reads CASSQELWAGQYF. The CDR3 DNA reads TGCGCCAGCAGCCAAGAGTTATGGGCGGGGCAGTACTTC.

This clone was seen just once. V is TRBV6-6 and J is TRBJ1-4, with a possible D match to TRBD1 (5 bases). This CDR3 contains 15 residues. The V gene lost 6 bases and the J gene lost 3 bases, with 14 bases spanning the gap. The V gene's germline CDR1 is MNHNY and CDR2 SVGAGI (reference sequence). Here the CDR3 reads CASSLEGVSNEKLFF. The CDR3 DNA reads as TGTGCCAGCAGCCTCGAAGGGGTTTCTAATGAAAAACTGTTTTTT.

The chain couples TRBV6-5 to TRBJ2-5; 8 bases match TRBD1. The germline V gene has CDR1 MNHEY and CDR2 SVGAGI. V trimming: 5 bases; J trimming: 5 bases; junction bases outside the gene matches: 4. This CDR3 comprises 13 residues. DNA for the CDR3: TGTGCCAGCAGTCGCCGACAGGGGGAGACCCAGTACTTC. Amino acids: CASSRRQGETQYF.

CDR3 bases: TGTGCCAGCAGTGAGGTGTCGCAGTTAAATCAGCCCCAGCATTTT. It is translated as CASSEVSQLNQPQHF. V is TRBV6-1 and J is TRBJ1-5; no firm D call. This CDR3 region has 15 residues. Trimming removed 3 bases at V and 4 bases at J, with 13 bases between. Germline assignment: CDR1 MNHNS and CDR2 SASEGT.

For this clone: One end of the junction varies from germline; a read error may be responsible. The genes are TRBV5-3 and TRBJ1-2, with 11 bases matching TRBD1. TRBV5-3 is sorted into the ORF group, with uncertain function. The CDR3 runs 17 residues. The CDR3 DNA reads TGTGCTAGAAGCTTGGCTGGACAGGGGGCGACTATCTATGGCTACACCTTC. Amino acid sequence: CARSLAGQGATIYGYTF.

Here the CDR3 DNA reads TGTGCCAGTAGTATTGAGGGAGCGGTTCGAAATCAGCCCCAGCATTTT. This gives the protein CASSIEGAVRNQPQHF. The chain uses TRBV19 and TRBJ1-5; D is undetermined. Trimming pared 3 bases from V and 4 bases from J, leaving 16 bases between. The CDR3 is 16 residues long. The germline gives CDR1 LNHDA, CDR2 SQIVND (reference sequence).

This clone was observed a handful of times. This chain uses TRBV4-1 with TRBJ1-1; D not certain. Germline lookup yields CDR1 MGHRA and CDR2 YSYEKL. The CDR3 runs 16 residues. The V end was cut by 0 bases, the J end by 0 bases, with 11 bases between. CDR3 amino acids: CASSQDKNSLNTEAFF. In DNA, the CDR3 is TGCGCCAGCAGCCAAGATAAGAACAGCTTGAACACTGAAGCTTTCTTT.

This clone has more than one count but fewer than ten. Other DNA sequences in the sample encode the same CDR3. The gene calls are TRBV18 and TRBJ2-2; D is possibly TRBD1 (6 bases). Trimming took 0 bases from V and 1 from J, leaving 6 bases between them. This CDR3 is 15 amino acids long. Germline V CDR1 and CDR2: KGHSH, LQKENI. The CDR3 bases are TGTGCCAGCTCACCACCGGGACAGAACACCGGGGAGCTGTTTTTT. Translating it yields CASSPPGQNTGELFF.

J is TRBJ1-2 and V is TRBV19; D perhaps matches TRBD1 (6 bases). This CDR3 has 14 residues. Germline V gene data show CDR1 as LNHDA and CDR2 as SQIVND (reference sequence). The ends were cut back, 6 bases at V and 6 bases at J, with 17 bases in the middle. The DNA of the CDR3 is TGTGCCAGTAGCAACAGGGAGCAATTCGATGGCTACACCTTC. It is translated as CASSNREQFDGYTF.

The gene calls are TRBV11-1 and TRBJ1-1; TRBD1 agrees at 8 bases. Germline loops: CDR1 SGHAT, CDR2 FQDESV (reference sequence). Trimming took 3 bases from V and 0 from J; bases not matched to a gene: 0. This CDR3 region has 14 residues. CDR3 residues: CASSLTGVNTEAFF. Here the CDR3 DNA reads TGTGCCAGCAGCTTGACAGGGGTGAACACTGAAGCTTTCTTT. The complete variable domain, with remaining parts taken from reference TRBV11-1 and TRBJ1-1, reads EAEVAQSPRYKITEKSQAVAFWCDPISGHATLYWYRQILGQGPELLVQFQDESVVDDSQLPKDRFSAERLKGVDSTLKIQPAELGDSAMYLCASSLTGVNTEAFFGQGTRLTVV.

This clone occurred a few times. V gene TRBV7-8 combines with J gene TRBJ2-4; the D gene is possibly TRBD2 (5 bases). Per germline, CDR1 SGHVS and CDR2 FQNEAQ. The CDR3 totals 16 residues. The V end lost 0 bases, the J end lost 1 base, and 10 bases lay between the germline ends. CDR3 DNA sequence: TGTGCCAGCAGCTTAGCGAGGGAACTGGCCAAAAACATTCAGTACTTC. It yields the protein CASSLARELAKNIQYF.

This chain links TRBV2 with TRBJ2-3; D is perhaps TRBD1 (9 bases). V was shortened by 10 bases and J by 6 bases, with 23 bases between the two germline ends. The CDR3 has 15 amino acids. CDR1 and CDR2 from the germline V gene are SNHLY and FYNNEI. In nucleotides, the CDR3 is TGTGCCACCGATTTGGGACAGGGCGGGAGGGATACGCAGTATTTT. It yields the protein CATDLGQGGRDTQYF. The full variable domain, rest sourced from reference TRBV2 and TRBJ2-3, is EPEVTQTPSHQVTQMGQEVILRCVPISNHLYFYWYRQILGQKVEFLVSFYNNEISEKSEIFDDQFSVERPDGSNFTLKIRSTKLEDSAMYFCATDLGQGGRDTQYFGPGTRLTVL.